The 26 T cell receptor beta chains below all came from one sample that was sequenced in a study of neurological immune-mediated disorders. TCRdb re-analysed the 5' RACE reads in MiXCR, keeping a single row per CDR3 protein. The table lists approximately 100,000 distinct CDR3 sequences, 3.5% to 4% of them singletons. Sequences were obtained from PBMCs. All receptors derive from a woman aged 18-29 years with multiple sclerosis.

V and J are TRBV7-2 and TRBJ2-7; TRBD2 might be the D (6 bases). Trimming cost V 6 bases and J 7 bases, with 19 bases left between them. The CDR3 runs 14 residues. The V gene's germline CDR1 is SGHTA and CDR2 FQGNSA. CDR3 DNA sequence: TGTGCCAGCAGTTCCCAATGGAGGGCCAAAGAGCAGTACTTC. It translates to CASSSQWRAKEQYF.

The sample holds many counts of this clonotype. The chain recombines TRBV20-1 with TRBJ2-1, with a weak D call TRBD2 (5 bases). The CDR3 has 16 residues. Deletions cut 3 bases from V and 0 bases from J, with 15 bases between. From germline, CDR1 is DFQATT and CDR2 SNEGSKA (reference sequence). The chain's CDR3 is CSARSQRRFSYNEQFF. Written as DNA, the CDR3 is TGCAGTGCTAGGTCCCAGCGGCGATTCTCCTACAATGAGCAGTTCTTC.

This clonotype was counted at least ten times. The chain links TRBV12-3 or TRBV12-4 to TRBJ1-3; D is possibly TRBD1 (6 bases). This CDR3 contains 14 residues. The ends were cut back, 6 bases at V and 0 bases at J, with 9 bases in the middle. The CDR3 DNA sequence: TGTGCCAGCAGAGAGACAGGCTCTGGAAACACCATATATTTT. It translates to CASRETGSGNTIYF.

This clonotype was counted many times. V is TRBV7-2 and J is TRBJ1-1; a weak D match, TRBD1 (6 bases). V lost 5 bases and J 1 base, leaving 20 bases between the germline ends. Looked up from germline, CDR1 is SGHTA and CDR2 is FQGNSA. This CDR3 spans 17 amino acids. CDR3 coding DNA: TGTGCCAGCAGCACCGTGACAGGCCCTGTCAAGAACACTGAAGCTTTCTTT. It translates to CASSTVTGPVKNTEAFF.

This clonotype was seen ten or more times. The genes are TRBV12-3 or TRBV12-4 and TRBJ2-2; 14 bases match TRBD2. The CDR3 contains 19 residues. V lost 5 bases and J lost 2; bases outside the gene matches: 10. DNA for the CDR3: TGTGCCAGCAGTGGCACCGGGACTAGCGGGAGCCTAAACACCGGGGAGCTGTTTTTT. Translating gives CASSGTGTSGSLNTGELFF.

A remark on this clonotype: This clone may be a read error of a much larger clone one base away. V is TRBV20-1 and J is TRBJ1-3, with D unresolved. CDR3 length: 16 residues. Germline assignment: CDR1 DFQATT and CDR2 SNEGSKA (reference sequence). The CDR3 nucleotides read TGCAGTGCTAGAGAAACGGGAATTCTCTCTGGAAAAACCATATATTTT. It encodes CSARETGILSGKTIYF.

This clonotype was seen many times. The V call is TRBV20-1, the J call TRBJ2-1; D not certain. V shed 3 bases and J shed 0 bases, with 9 bases lying between them. From germline, CDR1 is DFQATT and CDR2 SNEGSKA (reference sequence). This CDR3 is built from 14 residues. The CDR3 is CSASGSPSYNEQFF. CDR3 sequence (DNA): TGCAGTGCTAGCGGGTCCCCCTCCTACAATGAGCAGTTCTTC.

This clonotype came up many times. The chain combines TRBV7-2 with TRBJ2-2; 9 nucleotides match TRBD1. The CDR3 consists of 13 residues. Per the germline V gene, CDR1 is SGHTA and CDR2 is FQGNSA. V lost 4 bases to trimming and J lost 14 bases; unmatched junction nucleotides: 8. CDR3: CASSSTGGVGLFF. CDR3 DNA: TGTGCCAGCAGCTCGACAGGGGGGGTGGGACTGTTTTTT.

This clonotype was recorded at least ten times. The chain employs TRBV4-3 and TRBJ2-3, with D possibly being TRBD2 (6 bases). Germline V gives CDR1 LGHNA, CDR2 YSLEER. The CDR3 length is 13 residues. Trimming removed 4 bases at V and 6 bases at J, with 11 bases between. The CDR3 loop is CASSRDLADTQYF. The CDR3 nucleotides read TGCGCCAGCAGCCGGGACTTGGCGGATACGCAGTATTTT.

The sample holds many counts of this clonotype. This chain uses TRBV5-5 with TRBJ1-5; D may be TRBD1 (6 bases). CDR1 and CDR2 (germline): SGHKS, YYEKEE (reference sequence). The germline V and J ends were trimmed by 5 bases and 4 bases, with 16 bases remaining between them. This CDR3 is 15 amino acids long. CDR3 DNA: TGTGCCAGCAGTCTGGTGGGGGGCCTGAATCAGCCCCAGCATTTT. Protein product: CASSLVGGLNQPQHF. Complete variable domain (other parts from reference TRBV5-5 and TRBJ1-5): DAGVTQSPTHLIKTRGQQVTLRCSPISGHKSVSWYQQVLGQGPQFIFQYYEKEERGRGNFPDRFSARQFPNYSSELNVNALLLGDSALYLCASSLVGGLNQPQHFGDGTRLSIL.

This clonotype was found many times. The chain employs TRBV5-1 and TRBJ2-7; 12 bases align to TRBD1. This CDR3 spans 16 amino acids. The V segment lost 3 bases and the J segment 2 bases; nucleotides outside the gene matches: 6. Germline V lookup: CDR1 SGHRS, CDR2 YFSETQ. This CDR3 reads CASSYRDRGPPYEQYF. CDR3 bases: TGCGCCAGCAGCTACCGGGACAGGGGGCCCCCCTACGAGCAGTACTTC. Drawing the rest from reference TRBV5-1 and TRBJ2-7, the complete variable domain is KAGVTQTPRYLIKTRGQQVTLSCSPISGHRSVSWYQQTPGQGLQFLFEYFSETQRNKGNFPGRFSGRQFSNSRSEMNVSTLELGDSALYLCASSYRDRGPPYEQYFGPGTRLTVT.

This clonotype was seen only a few times. This chain connects TRBV19 to TRBJ1-2; D is unclear. CDR3 length equals 13 residues. Per the germline V gene, CDR1 is LNHDA and CDR2 is SQIVND (reference sequence). Trimming cost V 2 bases and J 4 bases, with 8 bases left between them. The CDR3 DNA is TGTGCCAGTAGTATATCGGGCAGCTATGGCTACACCTTC. Its protein is CASSISGSYGYTF.

This clonotype occurred many times. The DNA of the CDR3 is TGCAGTGCTACACCTCCCGGGACAGGGGGGAGACAGCCCCAGCATTTT. It specifies CSATPPGTGGRQPQHF. The rearrangement links TRBV20-1 to TRBJ1-5; 11 nucleotides line up with TRBD1. The V gene end was trimmed by 4 bases and the J gene end by 7 bases; junction bases not matched to a gene: 12. The CDR3 sequence is 16 residues long. Per germline, CDR1 DFQATT and CDR2 SNEGSKA (reference sequence).

This clonotype appeared many times. This chain links TRBV6-6 with TRBJ1-3; D is unresolved. The germline V gene encodes CDR1 MNHNY and CDR2 SVGAGI (reference sequence). With 6 bases removed from V and 11 bases from J, the gap between germline ends came to 11 bases. CDR3 length: 11 amino acids. CDR3: CASSTSGPIYF. CDR3 in DNA: TGTGCCAGCAGCACCTCCGGGCCCATATATTTT.

This clonotype occurred many times. The J gene is TRBJ2-7, the V gene TRBV20-1; TRBD2 matches at 8 bases. Germline trimming cut 3 bases from V and 7 bases from J; bases unmatched to any gene: 20. Per the germline V gene, CDR1 is DFQATT and CDR2 is SNEGSKA (reference sequence). The CDR3 is made up of 17 amino acids. The CDR3 here is CSASGVIEGLGHPEQYF. For the CDR3, the DNA is TGCAGTGCTAGTGGGGTGATCGAGGGACTAGGTCACCCGGAGCAGTACTTC.

Ten or more counts support this clonotype. This chain links TRBV12-3 or TRBV12-4 with TRBJ2-2; a possible D gene is TRBD1 (7 bases). The CDR3 spans 16 residues. The V end lost 6 bases, the J end lost 2 bases, and 16 bases lay between the germline ends. This chain's CDR3 is CASRGGGTVNTGELFF. The CDR3 bases are TGTGCCAGCAGGGGTGGCGGGACAGTTAACACCGGGGAGCTGTTTTTT.

This clonotype was picked up many times. The rearrangement joins TRBV7-3 to TRBJ2-3, with D unclear. This CDR3 region has 14 residues. Trimming took off 4 bases at V and 1 base at J, with 9 bases between the two ends. CDR1 and CDR2 (germline): SGHTA, FQGTGA. CDR3 region: CASSWLEGTDTQYF. The CDR3 region has the DNA TGTGCCAGCAGCTGGCTAGAGGGCACAGATACGCAGTATTTT.

This clonotype was picked up many times. V is TRBV27 and J is TRBJ2-7; 8 nucleotides agree with TRBD2. The CDR3 sequence is 13 residues long. V lost 5 bases to trimming and J lost 7 bases; unmatched junction nucleotides: 7. Germline lookup yields CDR1 MNHEY and CDR2 SMNVEV (reference sequence). The CDR3: CASSRREGREQYF. As DNA, the CDR3 is TGTGCCAGCAGTCGTCGGGAGGGCCGGGAGCAGTACTTC.

Many counts were recorded for this clonotype. This chain connects TRBV10-3 to TRBJ1-1; D is unresolved. The CDR3 is 15 amino acids. CDR1 and CDR2 from the germline V gene are ENHRY and SYGVKD. V was shortened by 0 bases and J by 5 bases, with 13 bases between the two germline ends. CDR3 sequence: CAISESLGASTEAFF. The CDR3 nucleotides are TGTGCCATCAGTGAGTCATTGGGAGCGAGTACTGAAGCTTTCTTT.

In this sample, this clonotype turned up many times. This chain connects TRBV10-3 to TRBJ2-5; D remains ambiguous. The CDR3 extends over 15 amino acids. V gave up 3 bases and J gave up 4 bases, with 15 bases separating them. CDR1 and CDR2 (germline): ENHRY, SYGVKD. CDR3: CAISESQGFPETQYF. The DNA of the CDR3 is TGTGCCATCAGTGAAAGTCAAGGGTTCCCAGAGACCCAGTACTTC.

This clonotype appeared many times. V usage is TRBV20-1 and J usage is TRBJ2-5, with TRBD2 identical over 12 bases. Unmatched junction bases numbered 10, after V lost 6 bases and J lost 5 bases. This CDR3 has 15 amino acids. Germline V CDR1 and CDR2: DFQATT, SNEGSKA (reference sequence). Here the CDR3 DNA reads TGCAGTGCCTCCCCACCGACTAGCGGGAGTGAGACCCAGTACTTC. It encodes CSASPPTSGSETQYF.

In this sample, this clonotype turned up a few times. This chain connects TRBV6-5 to TRBJ1-4, with unresolved D. This CDR3 is built from 15 residues. V was shortened by 2 bases and J by 0 bases, with 7 bases between the two germline ends. Germline CDR1 and CDR2: MNHEY and SVGAGI. The chain's CDR3 is CASSYRAATNEKLFF. Here the CDR3 DNA reads TGTGCCAGCAGTTACAGGGCCGCAACTAATGAAAAACTGTTTTTT.

There are many counts of this clonotype. This chain joins TRBV9 and TRBJ2-3, with 10 bases identical to TRBD2. Germline CDR1 SGDLS, CDR2 YYNGEE. Germline trimming cut 4 bases from V and 2 bases from J; bases unmatched to any gene: 13. The CDR3 spans 18 residues. CDR3 sequence reads: CASSPHSGGLPNTDTQYF. DNA for the CDR3: TGTGCCAGCAGCCCGCATAGCGGGGGGCTCCCTAACACAGATACGCAGTATTTT.

This clonotype was found many times. The chain carries TRBV10-3 and TRBJ1-2; possibly TRBD1 for D (6 bases). This CDR3 has 15 amino acids. The V gene's germline CDR1 is ENHRY and CDR2 SYGVKD. Trimming shortened V by 4 bases and J by 7 bases, and 19 bases separated the two germline ends. CDR3 loop: CAISGGGDPGAGYTF. CDR3 nucleotides: TGTGCCATCAGTGGAGGGGGAGACCCGGGGGCTGGCTACACCTTC.

This clonotype came up many times. This chain uses TRBV2 with TRBJ2-7, with D unclear. Germline CDR1 reads SNHLY; CDR2 reads FYNNEI. The CDR3 sequence is 13 residues long. Deletions cut 9 bases from V and 0 bases from J, with 12 bases between. This CDR3 reads CASAGLRSYEQYF. The CDR3, as DNA: TGTGCCAGTGCCGGGCTCCGCTCCTACGAGCAGTACTTC. Based on the CDR3 plus reference TRBV2 and TRBJ2-7, the full variable domain is EPEVTQTPSHQVTQMGQEVILRCVPISNHLYFYWYRQILGQKVEFLVSFYNNEISEKSEIFDDQFSVERPDGSNFTLKIRSTKLEDSAMYFCASAGLRSYEQYFGPGTRLTVT.

This clonotype was found many times. The chain employs TRBV20-1 and TRBJ1-1, with D hard to call. Trimming stripped 4 bases from V and 5 bases from J, with 17 bases between. The length of the CDR3 is 14 residues. The germline CDR1 and CDR2 sequences are DFQATT and SNEGSKA (reference sequence). The CDR3 DNA sequence: TGCAGTGCTATCCCCCGAAACCAACTTACTGAAGCTTTCTTT. It translates to CSAIPRNQLTEAFF.